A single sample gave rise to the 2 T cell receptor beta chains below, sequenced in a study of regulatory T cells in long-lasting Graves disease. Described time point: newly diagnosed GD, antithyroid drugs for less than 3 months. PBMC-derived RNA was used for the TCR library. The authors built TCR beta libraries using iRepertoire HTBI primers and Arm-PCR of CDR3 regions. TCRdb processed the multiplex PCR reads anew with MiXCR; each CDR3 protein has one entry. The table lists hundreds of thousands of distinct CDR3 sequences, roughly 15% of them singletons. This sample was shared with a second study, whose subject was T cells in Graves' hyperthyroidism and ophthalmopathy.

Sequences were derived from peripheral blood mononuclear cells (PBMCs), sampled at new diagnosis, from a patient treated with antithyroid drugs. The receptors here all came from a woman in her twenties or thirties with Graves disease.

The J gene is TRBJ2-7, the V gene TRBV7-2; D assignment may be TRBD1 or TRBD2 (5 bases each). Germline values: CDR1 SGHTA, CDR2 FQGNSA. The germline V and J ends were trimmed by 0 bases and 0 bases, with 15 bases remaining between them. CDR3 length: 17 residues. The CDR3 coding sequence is TGTGCCAGCAGCTTAGCGCCGATTCGGGGCAGCTCCTACGAGCAGTACTTC. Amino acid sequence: CASSLAPIRGSSYEQYF.

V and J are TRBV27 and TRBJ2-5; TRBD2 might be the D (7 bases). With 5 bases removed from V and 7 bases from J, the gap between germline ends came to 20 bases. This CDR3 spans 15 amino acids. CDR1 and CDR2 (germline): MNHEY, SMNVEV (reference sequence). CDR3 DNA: TGTGCCAGCAGTGGGGGCCAGCGGGGTGTCGTGACCCAGTACTTC. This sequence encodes CASSGGQRGVVTQYF.